One sample yielded the 7 T cell receptor beta chains listed below, sequenced in a study of shared clonotypes between healthy human individuals. Libraries were prepared by immunoSEQ multiplex PCR; TCRdb keeps only in-frame clonotypes and omits some of them. The table shows 2,500,000 or so clones, with over 85% occurring only once. Sequencing was carried out using naive CD4+ T cells sorted from blood. Specified subset: CD45RA+ positively selected. Receptors originate from a man between 18 and 35 years old in good health.

The rearrangement uses TRBV6-1 and TRBJ1-5; 9 positions agree with TRBD1. The CDR3 is 19 amino acids. The junction had 11 bases not matched to a gene; V was cut back by 0 bases and J by 2 bases. The germline gives CDR1 MNHNS, CDR2 SASEGT. The CDR3: CASSEALTGGLLGNQPQHF. The CDR3, as DNA: TGTGCCAGCAGTGAAGCGCTTACAGGGGGCCTGCTTGGCAATCAGCCCCAGCATTTT.

The genes are TRBV6-5 and TRBJ1-3; D ambiguous. Deletions cut 7 bases from V and 4 bases from J, with 14 bases between. This CDR3 spans 14 amino acids. Germline lookup yields CDR1 MNHEY and CDR2 SVGAGI. The DNA of the CDR3 is TGTGCCAGCACCCAAGGGAAAAAAGGAAACACCATATATTTT. Translating gives CASTQGKKGNTIYF.

This clone was observed a few times. The rearrangement links TRBV27 to TRBJ1-5; TRBD1 might be the D (5 bases). Trimming stripped 11 bases from V and 0 bases from J, with 14 bases between. Germline lookup yields CDR1 MNHEY and CDR2 SMNVEV (reference sequence). The CDR3 contains 14 residues. The CDR3 sequence is CARRQPYSNQPQHF. The CDR3 region has the DNA TGTGCCCGTAGACAGCCTTATAGCAATCAGCCCCAGCATTTT.

This clone occurred once. The chain is built from TRBV5-4 and TRBJ2-6, with D maybe TRBD2 (6 bases). The CDR3 length is 13 residues. CDR1 SGHNT and CDR2 YYREEE come from the germline V gene (reference sequence). Trimming left V 10 bases short and J 4 bases short, with 12 bases between. CDR3 sequence: CAGSGWGANVLTF. In nucleotides, the CDR3 is TGTGCCGGTAGCGGATGGGGGGCCAACGTCCTGACTTTC.

V is TRBV5-1 and J is TRBJ2-5; D perhaps matches TRBD2 (5 bases). The V end was cut by 0 bases, the J end by 7 bases, with 13 bases between. Germline V gives CDR1 SGHRS, CDR2 YFSETQ. This CDR3 is built from 14 residues. The chain's CDR3 is CASSLGRSEGTQYF. The CDR3 nucleotides are TGCGCCAGCAGCTTGGGTCGTAGTGAGGGGACCCAGTACTTC.

This chain links TRBV5-1 with TRBJ2-3, with 8 bases aligning to TRBD2. V dropped 0 bases and J dropped 3; count of bases not matched to a gene: 3. The CDR3 is 15 amino acids. Germline V gene sequence: CDR1 SGHRS, CDR2 YFSETQ. The CDR3 DNA sequence: TGCGCCAGCAGCTTGGGACTAGCGCCGACAGATACGCAGTATTTT. Protein: CASSLGLAPTDTQYF.

This chain joins TRBV7-2 and TRBJ2-7; D ambiguous. V lost 1 base to trimming and J lost 2 bases, with 12 bases between them. The CDR3 loop spans 15 amino acids. Germline V lookup: CDR1 SGHTA, CDR2 FQGNSA. The CDR3 DNA reads TGTGCCAGCAGCTTAGGTTCCAGCAGCGCCTACGAGCAGTACTTC. Protein sequence: CASSLGSSSAYEQYF.